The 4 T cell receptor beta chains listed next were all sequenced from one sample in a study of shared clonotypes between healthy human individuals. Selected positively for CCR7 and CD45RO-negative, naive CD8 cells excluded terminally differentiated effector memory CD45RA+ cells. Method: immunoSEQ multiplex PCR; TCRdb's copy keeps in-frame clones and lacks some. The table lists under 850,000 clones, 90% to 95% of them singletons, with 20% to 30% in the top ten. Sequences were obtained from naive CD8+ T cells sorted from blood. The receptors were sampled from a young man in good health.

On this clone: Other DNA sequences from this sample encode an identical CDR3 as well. The CDR3 DNA reads as TGTGCCAGCAGCGTAGCCCCGGCCTACGAGCAGTACTTC. Amino acid sequence: CASSVAPAYEQYF. V is TRBV9 and J is TRBJ2-7, with D unresolved. The CDR3 is 13 amino acids. In germline, CDR1 is SGDLS, CDR2 YYNGEE. V dropped 0 bases and J dropped 2 bases, with 6 bases sitting between them. Based on the CDR3 plus reference TRBV9 and TRBJ2-7, the full variable domain is DSGVTQTPKHLITATGQRVTLRCSPRSGDLSVYWYQQSLDQGLQFLIQYYNGEERAKGNILERFSAQQFPDLHSELNLSSLELGDSALYFCASSVAPAYEQYFGPGTRLTVT.

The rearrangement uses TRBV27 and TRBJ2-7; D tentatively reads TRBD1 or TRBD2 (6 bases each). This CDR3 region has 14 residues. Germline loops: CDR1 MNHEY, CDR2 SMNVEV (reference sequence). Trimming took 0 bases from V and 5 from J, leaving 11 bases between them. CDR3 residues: CASSLSSGGHEQYF. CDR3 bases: TGTGCCAGCAGTTTATCTTCCGGGGGCCACGAGCAGTACTTC.

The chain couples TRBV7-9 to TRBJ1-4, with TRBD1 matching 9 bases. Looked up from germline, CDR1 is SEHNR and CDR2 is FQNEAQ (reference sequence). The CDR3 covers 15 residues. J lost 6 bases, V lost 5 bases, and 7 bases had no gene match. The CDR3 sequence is CASSVGQGYDEKLFF. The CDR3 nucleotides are TGTGCCAGCAGCGTGGGACAGGGTTATGATGAAAAACTGTTTTTT.

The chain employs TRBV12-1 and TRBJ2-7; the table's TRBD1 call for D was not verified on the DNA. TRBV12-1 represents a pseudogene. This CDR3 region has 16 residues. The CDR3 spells CASSQLFHDRNYEQYF. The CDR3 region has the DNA TGTGCCAGCAGCCAACTTTTTCACGACAGGAATTACGAGCAGTACTTC.